The TCR beta chain described here comes from a study of blood T cell repertoires in COVID-19. Study in general: There were acute and convalescent COVID-19 samples, and they came from the United States, Italy and Spain. PBMCs, B-cell-depleted T cells, or T cells provided the cDNA or gDNA that made up the material.

Germline trimming cut 6 bases from V and 4 bases from J; bases unmatched to any gene: 12. The CDR3 has 16 residues. Germline CDR1 and CDR2: MDHEN and SYDVKM. In the authors' workflow: Reference gene primer amplification in the assay estimated nucleated cell counts. The data were produced by immunoSEQ multiplex PCR, yet TCRdb's version contains in-frame clones alone and is incomplete. The D gene and trimming were derived from the DNA, and the V and J assignments and clone size from that table. The table includes around 9,800 clones, 75% to 90% detected once. The sample consisted of peripheral blood. V and J are TRBV28 and TRBJ1-3; TRBD1 agrees at 7 bases. This TCR was sampled from a man between 65 and 85 years old with active COVID-19. This CDR3 reads CASSNNPGTVGNTIYF. The CDR3 region has the DNA TGTGCCAGCAGCAACAATCCCGGGACAGTAGGAAACACCATATATTTT.